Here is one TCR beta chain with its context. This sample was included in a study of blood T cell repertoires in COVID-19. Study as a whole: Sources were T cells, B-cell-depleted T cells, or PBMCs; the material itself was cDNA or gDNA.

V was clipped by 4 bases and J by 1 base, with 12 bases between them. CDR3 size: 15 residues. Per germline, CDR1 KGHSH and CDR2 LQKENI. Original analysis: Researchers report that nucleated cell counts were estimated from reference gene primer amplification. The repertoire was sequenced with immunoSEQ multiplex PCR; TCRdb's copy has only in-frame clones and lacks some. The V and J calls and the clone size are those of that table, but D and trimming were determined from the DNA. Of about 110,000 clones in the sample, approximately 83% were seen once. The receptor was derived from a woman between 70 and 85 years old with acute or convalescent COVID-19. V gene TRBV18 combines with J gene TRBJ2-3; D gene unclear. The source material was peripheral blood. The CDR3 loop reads CASSLTLIGTDTQYF. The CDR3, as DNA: TGTGCCAGCTCACTGACACTTATTGGCACAGATACGCAGTATTTT. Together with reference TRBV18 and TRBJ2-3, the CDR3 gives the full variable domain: NAGVMQNPRHLVRRRGQEARLRCSPMKGHSHVYWYRQLPEEGLKFMVYLQKENIIDESGMPKERFSAEFPKEGPSILRIQQVVRGDSAAYFCASSLTLIGTDTQYFGPGTRLTVL.